The present TCR beta chain was sequenced within a study of T cells in Graves' hyperthyroidism and ophthalmopathy (dated by TCRdb to about 2019). Regarding the complete study: Peripheral blood was sampled at the time of initial diagnosis, prior to any treatment. In roughly six Graves' hyperthyroidism patients, the study also compared T-cell repertoires from thyroid tissue with T-cell repertoires from blood. After blood sampling, hyperthyroidism patients were treated with methimazole at a starting dose of 30 mg daily, and ophthalmopathy patients were treated with high-dose intravenous methylprednisolone. The paper describes TCR Vbeta CDR3 sequencing of roughly 130 peripheral blood samples, made up of 43 ophthalmopathy patients, around 78 hyperthyroidism patients and roughly 17 progressor patients. Prospective prediction of ophthalmopathy was tested in an independent validation cohort consisting of about 20 hyperthyroidism patients and approximately 16 patients who later progressed to ophthalmopathy. The 100 or so discovery patients were divided at random into training and test sets in a 7:3 ratio. To identify TCR V-J signatures that set the groups apart, the researchers used a discovery cohort of approximately 98 patients, made up of 40 to 45 with Graves' ophthalmopathy and about 55 with stable Graves' hyperthyroidism.

The TCR beta CDR3 regions were amplified from RNA transcripts. For the first round of RT-PCR on the TCR CDR3, the HTBI primer set was used together with the Qiagen OneStep RT-PCR kit. Libraries were constructed in a second round of multiplex PCR, after which size selection and purification were carried out. Sequencing of the libraries was done on an Illumina HiSeq2000 using paired-end 100 bp reads. The source study handled its data this way. SOAPnuke was used to process the raw data, removing reads that contained adapters or uncalled bases, had a mean Phred below 15, or lacked an exact match to the constant primer or identifier. COPE v1.2.5 was used to merge the high-quality paired reads, and each unique nucleotide sequence was defined as a clonotype. MiTCR v1.1 was used to align the clonotypes against IMGT TRBV, TRBD and TRBJ reference segments. The analysis included only V-J combinations with a frequency above 0.0001, which together covered roughly 99% of the repertoires. A TCS score was defined as the ratio of F50 (clonal expansion) to E x V (chaos), with BLOSUM62-based TCRdist applied between CDR3 peptides within each V-J. Welch's t-statistics and random forest reduced 450 to 600 V-J features to some 14, which were used in a naive Bayes classifier (R e1071). The raw public reads went through TCRdb reprocessing: fastp at Q25, MiXCR clone calling, in-frame beta chains kept. Rows with a matching CDR3 protein are joined into one entry that keeps the most common DNA and genes. The V and J calls come from TCRdb's annotation, not from the publication. This sample lists roughly 380,000 distinct CDR3 sequences; about 14% were detected once. More than 9.5% of the sample is held by the ten biggest clonotypes.

Stable Graves' hyperthyroidism was defined as no progression to ophthalmopathy during 18 months of follow-up. Hyperthyroidism patients were newly diagnosed, had a disease duration of under 2 months, and were aged 18 to 65 years. Any patient with an uncontrolled infection, another autoimmune disease, pregnancy or lactation was excluded. Diagnoses were established on the basis of clinical symptoms, serum thyroxine and TRAb, thyroid ultrasound, and orbital computed tomography. PBMCs were separated from 7.5 to 10 ml of fresh peripheral blood using Ficoll-Paque density gradient centrifugation. Total RNA was extracted using Trizol reagent, and RNA quality was assessed on an Agilent 2100 Bioanalyzer. In this sample, this clonotype turned up many times. Its antigen target is currently unknown. The record has no base qualities; no much larger clone is one base away. Results and caveats for the whole study, not just this receptor: In cross-validation, a model built on a 13 V-J signature told ophthalmopathy apart from stable hyperthyroidism with just under 90% sensitivity and around 81% specificity, and in testing the same model reached 80%/75%. In validation, the model predicted progression to ophthalmopathy a median of about 6 months before onset, with over 55% sensitivity and about 75% specificity. Blood samples also contained most of the expanded thyroid clonotypes (frequency above 0.001), which suggests that blood repertoires may reflect thyroid immune responses. Sample size was not statistically predetermined, and investigators were not blinded to group allocation.

The source material was blood. This TCR was recovered from a woman aged 55 to 70 with Graves' hyperthyroidism.

The nucleotide sequence reads TGTGCCAGCAGTTACCGGCTAGCGGGAGAACCATATGAGCAGTTCTTC. Its coded protein is CASSYRLAGEPYEQFF. Rearrangement joined TRBV6-5 to TRBJ2-1, with 10 middle bases fitting TRBD2. According to the germline V gene, CDR1 reads MNHEY and CDR2 reads SVGAGI. V and J are trimmed by 2 bases and 8 bases, and the gene matches miss 9 bases of the junction. The CDR3 contains 16 residues, cysteine and phenylalanine counted. This entry keeps only the CDR3 DNA: 48 bases, framed from base 1.